This T cell receptor beta chain was obtained from a study of blood T cells in healthy people across ages. Study in general: Per two T cells, about one barcoded beta molecule was captured through template switching.

Trimming stripped 4 bases from V and 0 bases from J, with 7 bases between. From germline, CDR1 is SQVTM and CDR2 ANQGSEA. The CDR3 runs to 13 residues. This clonotype was detected only a few times. With a J-beta primer mix and a sample-barcoded 5' primer, a second PCR ran about 7 to 11 cycles. Every sample gave at least 2.5 million paired-end reads containing CDR3. TCRdb re-called the 5' RACE reads through MiXCR, storing one row per CDR3 protein. The sample consists of about 1.4 million distinct CDR3 sequences, roughly 60% of them appearing once. A minimum of 6 million PBMCs was isolated per sample. The chain has TRBV29-1 and TRBJ2-1; D ambiguous. Sequencing used blood. This clonotype was obtained from a man younger than 35 in good health. The chain's CDR3 is CSVVWSSYNEQFF. The CDR3 DNA is TGCAGCGTTGTATGGAGCTCCTACAATGAGCAGTTCTTC.